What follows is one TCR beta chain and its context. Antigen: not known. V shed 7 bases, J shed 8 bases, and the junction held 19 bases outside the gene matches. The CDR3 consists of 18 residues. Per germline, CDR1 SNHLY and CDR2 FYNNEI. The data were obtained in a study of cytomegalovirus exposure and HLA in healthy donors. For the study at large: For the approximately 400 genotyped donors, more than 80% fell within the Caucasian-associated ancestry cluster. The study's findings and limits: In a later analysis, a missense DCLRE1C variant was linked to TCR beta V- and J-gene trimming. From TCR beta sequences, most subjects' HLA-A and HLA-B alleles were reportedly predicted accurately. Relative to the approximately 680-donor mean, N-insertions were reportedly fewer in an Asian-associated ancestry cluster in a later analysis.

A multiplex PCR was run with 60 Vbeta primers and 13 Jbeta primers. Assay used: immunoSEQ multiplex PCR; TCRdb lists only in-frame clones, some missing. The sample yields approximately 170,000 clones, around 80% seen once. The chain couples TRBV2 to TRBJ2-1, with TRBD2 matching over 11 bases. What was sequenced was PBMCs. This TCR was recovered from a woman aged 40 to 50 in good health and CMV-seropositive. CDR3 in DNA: TGTGCCAGCACCGGCCAGAGACTAGCGGGGCCGAGGGGGCATGAGCAGTTCTTC. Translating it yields CASTGQRLAGPRGHEQFF.